The present TCR beta chain was sequenced within a study of beta chain features in type 1 diabetes. Germline V CDR1 and CDR2: MNHEY, SVGAGI. The V and J ends lost 2 bases and 1 base respectively, with 11 bases between them. The CDR3 spans 16 residues. Every bit of the isolated RNA underwent reverse transcription, so sequencing read expressed TCRB transcripts. TCRdb's table, derived via immunoSEQ multiplex PCR, lists solely in-frame clones and lacks some. The table shows nearly 250,000 clones, with 11% to 15% occurring only once. In this sample, this clone turned up a few times. Specimen: naive CD4+ T cells from blood. The chain has TRBV6-5 and TRBJ2-2; no reliable D call. This receptor was taken from a middle-aged woman in good health. The CDR3 DNA sequence: TGTGCCAGCAGTTACGTCCATGGGCAGAACACCGGGGAGCTGTTTTTT. Protein: CASSYVHGQNTGELFF.